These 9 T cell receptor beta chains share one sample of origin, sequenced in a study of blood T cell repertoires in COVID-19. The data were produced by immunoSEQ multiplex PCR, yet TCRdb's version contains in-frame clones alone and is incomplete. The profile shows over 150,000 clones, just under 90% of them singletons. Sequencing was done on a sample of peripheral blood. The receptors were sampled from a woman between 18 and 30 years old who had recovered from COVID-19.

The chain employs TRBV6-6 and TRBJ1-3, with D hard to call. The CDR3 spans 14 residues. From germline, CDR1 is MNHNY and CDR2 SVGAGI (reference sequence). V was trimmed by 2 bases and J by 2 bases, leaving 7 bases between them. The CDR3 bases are TGTGCCAGCAGTTACAGTGGGCCTGGAAACACCATATATTTT. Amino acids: CASSYSGPGNTIYF.

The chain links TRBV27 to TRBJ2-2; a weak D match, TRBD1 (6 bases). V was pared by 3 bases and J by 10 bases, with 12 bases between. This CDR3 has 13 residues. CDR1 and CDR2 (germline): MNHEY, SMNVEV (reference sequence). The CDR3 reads CASSFLGAEELFF. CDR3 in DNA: TGTGCCAGCAGTTTTTTGGGGGCGGAGGAGCTGTTTTTT.

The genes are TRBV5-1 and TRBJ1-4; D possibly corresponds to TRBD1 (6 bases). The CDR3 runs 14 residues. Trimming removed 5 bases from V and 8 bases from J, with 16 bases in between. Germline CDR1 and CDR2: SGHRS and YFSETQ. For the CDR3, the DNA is TGCGCCAGCAGGATACAGGGTCCGCAGGAAAAACTGTTTTTT. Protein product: CASRIQGPQEKLFF.

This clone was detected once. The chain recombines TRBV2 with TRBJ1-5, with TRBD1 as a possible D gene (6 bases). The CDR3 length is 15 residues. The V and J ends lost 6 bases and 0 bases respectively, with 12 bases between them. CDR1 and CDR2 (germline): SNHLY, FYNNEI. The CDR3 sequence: CASRGTPLSNQPQHF. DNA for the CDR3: TGTGCCAGCAGGGGGACACCTCTTAGCAATCAGCCCCAGCATTTT.

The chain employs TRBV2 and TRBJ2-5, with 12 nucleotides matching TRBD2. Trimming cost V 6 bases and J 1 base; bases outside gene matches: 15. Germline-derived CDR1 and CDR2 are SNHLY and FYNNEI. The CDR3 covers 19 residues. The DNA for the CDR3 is TGTGCCAGCAGCCGACACGGACTAGCGGGAACCCGGAGCCAAGAGACCCAGTACTTC. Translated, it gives CASSRHGLAGTRSQETQYF.

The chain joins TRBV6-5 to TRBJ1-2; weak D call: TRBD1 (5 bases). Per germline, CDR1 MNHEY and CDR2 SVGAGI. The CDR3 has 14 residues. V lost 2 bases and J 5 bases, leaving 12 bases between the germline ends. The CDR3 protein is CASSYGGAGYGYTF. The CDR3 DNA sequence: TGTGCCAGCAGTTACGGCGGGGCGGGGTATGGCTACACCTTC.

CDR3 nucleotides: TGTGCCAGCAGTCCGGACAGATTTTCACCCCTCCACTTT. Its protein is CASSPDRFSPLHF. V gene TRBV27 combines with J gene TRBJ1-6, with a possible D match to TRBD1 (6 bases). Per germline, CDR1 MNHEY and CDR2 SMNVEV (reference sequence). V lost 5 bases and J 9 bases, leaving 11 bases between the germline ends. CDR3 size: 13 residues.

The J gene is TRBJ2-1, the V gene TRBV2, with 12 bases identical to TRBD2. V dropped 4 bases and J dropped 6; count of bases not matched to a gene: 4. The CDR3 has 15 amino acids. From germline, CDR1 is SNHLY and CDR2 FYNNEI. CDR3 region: CASSVSSGGANEQFF. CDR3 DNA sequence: TGTGCCAGCAGTGTGTCTAGCGGGGGGGCCAATGAGCAGTTCTTC.

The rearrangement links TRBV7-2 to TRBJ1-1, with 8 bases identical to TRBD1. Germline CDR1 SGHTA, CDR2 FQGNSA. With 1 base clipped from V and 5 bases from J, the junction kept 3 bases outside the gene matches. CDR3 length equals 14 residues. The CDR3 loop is CASSLEGQVTEAFF. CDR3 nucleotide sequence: TGTGCCAGCAGCTTAGAGGGACAGGTAACTGAAGCTTTCTTT.